This passage covers 3 T cell receptor beta chains from one sample sequenced in a study of blood T cell repertoires in COVID-19. Generated by immunoSEQ multiplex PCR, the TCRdb table keeps only in-frame clones and is missing some. The repertoire holds some 230,000 clones, with about 85% as singletons. Sample: peripheral blood. These receptors came from a middle-aged man with acute or convalescent COVID-19.

V is TRBV30 and J is TRBJ1-3; no firm D call. V shed 8 bases and J shed 2 bases, with 16 bases lying between them. CDR1 and CDR2 from the germline V gene are GTSNPN and SVGIG (reference sequence). The CDR3 is 14 amino acids. CDR3 DNA sequence: TGTGCCAGCGACCTCGCTGGTGCTGGAAACACCATATATTTT. It yields the protein CASDLAGAGNTIYF.

This clone appeared a single time. This chain joins TRBV7-3 and TRBJ1-1; 7 bases line up with TRBD1. The CDR3 consists of 16 residues. V trimming: 5 bases; J trimming: 1 base; junction bases outside the gene matches: 10. In germline, CDR1 is SGHTA, CDR2 FQGTGA. As DNA, the CDR3 is TGTGCCAGCAGCCGGACAGGTCAAGCCCCGAACACTGAAGCTTTCTTT. This sequence encodes CASSRTGQAPNTEAFF.

The chain is built from TRBV7-9 and TRBJ2-3; D perhaps matches TRBD2 (6 bases). In germline, CDR1 is SEHNR, CDR2 FQNEAQ (reference sequence). The CDR3 is 15 amino acids. V dropped 2 bases and J dropped 2 bases, with 11 bases sitting between them. The CDR3 loop is CASSLRGGDTDTQYF. CDR3 DNA sequence: TGTGCCAGCAGCTTAAGAGGAGGGGACACAGATACGCAGTATTTT.